The clone carrying this T cell receptor beta chain was found once. Its cognate antigen is unknown. The CDR3 has 14 amino acids. Deletions cut 6 bases from V and 6 bases from J, with 12 bases between. Germline V CDR1 and CDR2: SNHLY, FYNNEI. MiXCR, applied by TCRdb to the reads, yields one record per CDR3 protein. The table includes approximately 97,000 distinct CDR3 sequences, about 15% detected once. These data originate in a study of T cell repertoires in cytomegalovirus infection. Study-level results: It was HLA-C-restricted CMV-specific TCR beta clonotypes that dominated the response ex vivo. Carriers of CMV and the relevant HLA type were discriminated by public TCR beta frequency.

The chain employs TRBV2 and TRBJ1-6; no definite D call. What was sequenced was PBMCs. The TCR comes from a human donor in good health (CMV status not recorded). Some clones in this sample may be carry-over from other donors' samples. The CDR3 protein is CASSLGESNSPLHF. The DNA for the CDR3 is TGTGCCAGCAGCCTCGGGGAGTCTAATTCACCCCTCCACTTT.